Listed below are T cell receptor beta chains from one sample, sequenced in a study of blood T cell repertoires in COVID-19. TCRdb keeps only in-frame clones here, not all; method: immunoSEQ multiplex PCR. The table records over 20,000 clones, about 83% of them present only once. Sequencing was carried out using peripheral blood. These receptor sequences come from a human donor with active COVID-19. The donor label of this sample is uncertain. CDR3s include the opening cysteine and the closing phenylalanine or tryptophan. The D gene is left open where the match is weak. Expanded clones get a size class; other rows say once, few or many, or leave the size out.

V,D,size,J,DNA,CDR3
TRBV7-6,-,-,TRBJ1-1,TGTGCCAGCAGCTTACTGCCCGACAGCAACACTGAAGCTTTCTTT,CASSLLPDSNTEAFF
TRBV7-3,TRBD2,-,TRBJ2-7,TGTGCCAGCAGCCTAGCGGGGGGGCAAAGGAATGGAGCCTACGAGCAGTACTTC,CASSLAGGQRNGAYEQYF
TRBV6-5,TRBD2,-,TRBJ2-1,TGTGCCAGCAGTACCCACGGGGGGGGTGAGCAGTTCTTC,CASSTHGGGEQFF
TRBV20-1,TRBD1,-,TRBJ2-1,TGCAGTGCGAGTACCGGGACAGCCTCCTACAATGAGCAGTTCTTC,CSASTGTASYNEQFF
TRBV2,-,-,TRBJ2-2,TGTGCCAGCGCGAGGGATACCGGGGAGCTGTTTTTT,CASARDTGELFF
TRBV6-5,-,-,TRBJ2-7,TGTGCCAGCAGTTACTCTGCGGCGCGGGCATCCCACGAGCAGTACTTC,CASSYSAARASHEQYF
TRBV5-4,TRBD2,-,TRBJ2-1,TGTGCCAGCAGCCGAGCCCCGGGGGGGGTCTACAATGAGCAGTTCTTC,CASSRAPGGVYNEQFF
TRBV11-2,TRBD2,-,TRBJ2-7,TGTGCCAGCAGCTTATTAGGACTAGGGAACTACGAGCAGTACTTC,CASSLLGLGNYEQYF
TRBV6-2/TRBV6-3,TRBD1,-,TRBJ1-5,TGTGCCAGCAGTTACACCTGGACAGGGGGCCAGCATTTT,CASSYTWTGGQHF
TRBV7-9,TRBD1,-,TRBJ1-3,TGTGCCAGCAGCCCCTCGGGACAGGGCAGCACCATATATTTT,CASSPSGQGSTIYF
TRBV12-5,TRBD2,-,TRBJ2-1,TGTGCTAGTGGTTTGGTACGGTCTAGCGGGGGTCATGAGCAGTTCTTC,CASGLVRSSGGHEQFF
TRBV14,TRBD2,-,TRBJ2-3,TGTGCCAGCAGCCTAAGTCGGACTAGCGGGGGGGCGACAGATACGCAGTATTTT,CASSLSRTSGGATDTQYF
TRBV15,-,-,TRBJ1-5,TGTGCCACCAGCGGTGAGATTGGCAATCAGCCCCAGCATTTT,CATSGEIGNQPQHF
TRBV3-1/TRBV3-2,-,-,TRBJ2-1,TGTGCCAGCAGCCAACCGCGGAGCGGCCCATTCTTC,CASSQPRSGPFF
TRBV5-1,TRBD1,-,TRBJ2-7,TGCGCCAGCAGTGAGAGGACAGGGAATTACGAGCAGTACTTC,CASSERTGNYEQYF
TRBV5-8,-,-,TRBJ2-7,TGTGCCAGCAGCGGGTCGGGGATCTCCTACGAGCAGTACTTC,CASSGSGISYEQYF
TRBV28,TRBD2,-,TRBJ2-5,TGTGCCAGCAGGGCCGGACTAGCGGGAGTTCGGGAGACCCAGTACTTC,CASRAGLAGVRETQYF
TRBV28,TRBD1,-,TRBJ2-7,TGTGCCAGCAGTTTCCTTGACAGGGCGCACGAGCAGTACTTC,CASSFLDRAHEQYF
TRBV5-4,TRBD2,-,TRBJ2-2,TGTGCCAGCAGCTTGCGGCTAGCGGCGAACACCGGGGAGCTGTTTTTT,CASSLRLAANTGELFF
TRBV5-4,-,-,TRBJ2-3,TGTGCCAGCAGCTCAGGGGCTAGCGGAGGAGATACGCAGTATTTT,CASSSGASGGDTQYF
TRBV19,-,-,TRBJ1-2,TGTGCCAGTAACCTAGGGAGAGGCTATGGCTACACCTTC,CASNLGRGYGYTF
TRBV20-1,TRBD1,-,TRBJ2-2,TGCAGTGCTAGTAAGGGGACAGCTTGGGGCACCGGGGAGCTGTTTTTT,CSASKGTAWGTGELFF
TRBV3-1/TRBV3-2,-,-,TRBJ1-1,TGTGCCAGCAGGATACAGGGGAACACTGAAGCTTTCTTT,CASRIQGNTEAFF
TRBV7-3,-,medium-sized,TRBJ2-2,TGTGCCAGCAGCTTAACTAGCGCCAACACCGGGGAGCTGTTTTTT,CASSLTSANTGELFF
TRBV7-2,-,once,TRBJ2-3,TGTGCCAGCAGCTTAATTCAGGGGAGGGTAGATACGCAGTATTTT,CASSLIQGRVDTQYF
TRBV3-1/TRBV3-2,-,-,TRBJ1-2,TGTGCCAGCAGCCCCGGGGTGGGGGGAAACTATGGCTACACCTTC,CASSPGVGGNYGYTF
TRBV19,TRBD1,-,TRBJ1-2,TGTGCCAGCAAGGAATTGGGACAGGGATTATCGGTTGGCTACACCTTC,CASKELGQGLSVGYTF
TRBV19,-,-,TRBJ2-5,TGTGCCAGTAGCCCGGTAGCGGAAGAGACCCAGTACTTC,CASSPVAEETQYF
TRBV9,TRBD2,-,TRBJ2-4,TGTGCCAGCAGCGCCGTAGCGGGAGTTGGCAACATTCAGTACTTC,CASSAVAGVGNIQYF
TRBV7-9,TRBD1,-,TRBJ2-7,TGTGCCAGCAGCTTAGGGGCAGGGGGCGGCGAGCAGTACTTC,CASSLGAGGGEQYF
TRBV28,TRBD1,-,TRBJ1-5,TGTGCCAGCAGTACCCTAACAGGGGTGGGGCAGCCCCAGCATTTT,CASSTLTGVGQPQHF
TRBV28,-,-,TRBJ2-5,TGTGCCAGCAGTCCCCAGTCCCTGGGGAGAGAGACCCAGTACTTC,CASSPQSLGRETQYF
TRBV4-2,TRBD2,few,TRBJ2-3,TGTGCCAGCAGCCAGGGGGAATGGCTAGCGGGGGGGCGACCAGATACGCAGTATTTT,CASSQGEWLAGGRPDTQYF
TRBV29-1,-,-,TRBJ1-1,TGCAGCGTCACTCGGTCGGGGGGATTGGAGGAAGCTTTCTTT,CSVTRSGGLEEAFF
TRBV18,-,few,TRBJ1-5,TGTGCCAGCTCAAGCGGGACCTTGAATCAGCCCCAGCATTTT,CASSSGTLNQPQHF
TRBV5-6,-,few,TRBJ1-2,TGTGCCAGCAGCGGATGGACTCTCTCACTCTTCATCTTC,CASSGWTLSLFIF
TRBV7-3,TRBD2,-,TRBJ2-1,TGTGCCAGCAGCTCCGGGACTAGCGCAAATGAGCAGTTCTTC,CASSSGTSANEQFF
TRBV7-9,-,once,TRBJ2-3,TGTGCCAGCAGCTCGCCGGCGGTACGCACAGATACGCAGTATTTT,CASSSPAVRTDTQYF
TRBV6-1,TRBD2,-,TRBJ2-4,TGTGCCAGCAGTGCGGCCCCGGGGGGAGCCAAAAACATTCAGTACTTC,CASSAAPGGAKNIQYF
TRBV5-5,-,-,TRBJ2-2,TGTGCCAGCAGCGAGTCCGCAGGGGCGACAGACGGGGAGCTGTTTTTT,CASSESAGATDGELFF
TRBV15,-,-,TRBJ2-1,TGTGCCACCAGCAGAGGTCTTTCGATGGACAGTTGGGTATCGGATCGAGTTGATGAGCAGTTCTTC,CATSRGLSMDSWVSDRVDEQFF
TRBV19,-,-,TRBJ2-2,TGTGCCAGTAGTAGCGGGACTCCGGGCACCGGGGAGCTGTTTTTT,CASSSGTPGTGELFF
TRBV25-1,TRBD1,-,TRBJ1-1,TGTGCCAGCAGTGAATCGGGACAGGGGGCCGCATGGGTAACTGAAGCTTTCTTT,CASSESGQGAAWVTEAFF
TRBV5-4,-,few,TRBJ2-7,TGTGCCAGCAGCGAGCGCCAGAGCTCCTACGAGCAGTACTTC,CASSERQSSYEQYF
TRBV4-1,-,-,TRBJ2-1,TGCGCCAGCAGCCCACTTGGGGGCTCCAGGGAGCAGTTCTTC,CASSPLGGSREQFF
TRBV7-3,-,-,TRBJ1-1,TGTGCCAGCAGCTACAGGGTGGTCACTGAAGCTTTCTTT,CASSYRVVTEAFF
TRBV13,-,-,TRBJ2-2,TGTGCCAGCAGCTTAATTCACGGCACCGGGGAGCTGTTTTTT,CASSLIHGTGELFF
TRBV29-1,-,-,TRBJ2-5,TGCAGCGTCTCTATCAGTAGCGGAGAGACCCAGTACTTC,CSVSISSGETQYF
TRBV19,-,-,TRBJ2-2,TGTGCCAGTAGTATAGAGTCTAGCGATAACACCGGGGAGCTGTTTTTT,CASSIESSDNTGELFF
TRBV11-3,TRBD2,-,TRBJ2-5,TGTGCCAGCAGCCCTTCAGCGGGAGCGGTAAAGACCCAGTACTTC,CASSPSAGAVKTQYF
TRBV30,-,-,TRBJ1-1,TGTGCCTGGAGTGTTGGGCCGGCAGGGAACACTGAAGCTTTCTTT,CAWSVGPAGNTEAFF
TRBV27,-,-,TRBJ1-1,TGTGCCAGCAGTTTATCAGGGGATTCTACTGAAGCTTTCTTT,CASSLSGDSTEAFF
TRBV14,TRBD1,-,TRBJ1-4,TGTGCCAGCAGCCAAGGTGGACAGGGGGCCCTTGGTGAAAAACTGTTTTTT,CASSQGGQGALGEKLFF
TRBV9,-,-,TRBJ2-7,TGTGCCAGCAGCGTAGTAGGGGTCCACGAGCAGTACTTC,CASSVVGVHEQYF
TRBV11-2,-,-,TRBJ2-3,TGTGCCAGCAGCTTAGATCTGGGTAACGTGGGCGATACGCAGTATTTT,CASSLDLGNVGDTQYF
TRBV24-1,TRBD2,-,TRBJ2-3,TGTGCCACCAGTGATTCCGGACTAGCGGGGTCAGATACGCAGTATTTT,CATSDSGLAGSDTQYF
TRBV4-1,TRBD2,-,TRBJ2-3,TGCGCCAGCAGCCAAGTCGGGGGTAGCGGGGAAGACACAGATACGCAGTATTTT,CASSQVGGSGEDTDTQYF
TRBV4-2,TRBD2,-,TRBJ2-3,TGTGCCAGCAGCCAAGCCCCAGGGCTAGCGGGAGATACCCCAGATACGCAGTATTTT,CASSQAPGLAGDTPDTQYF
TRBV24-1,TRBD2,-,TRBJ2-5,TGTGCCACCAGTGATTCCGCGGGAGTAGGGGAGACCCAGTACTTC,CATSDSAGVGETQYF